The sequence of this T cell receptor (beta chain) was determined in a study of T cell clones after liver transplantation. About the research overall: Blood was drawn pre-transplant, before withdrawal, and after full or failed withdrawal. General study results and limits: Low donor cell numbers restricted donor-reactive repertoire measurement in a couple of subjects. Migration into the graft, not deletion, may explain lost graft donor-reactive T cells. A larger donor-reactive than third-party decline suggested partial antigen-specific deletion.

With 6 bases removed from V and 6 bases from J, the gap between germline ends came to 8 bases. Germline V lookup: CDR1 SGHTA, CDR2 FQGTGA. CDR3 length: 12 amino acids. Data came from immunoSEQ multiplex PCR; TCRdb stores just in-frame clones and leaves some out. This sample has about 72,000 clones, with more than 90% found just once. As concerns this clone: The antigen is undetermined.

V is TRBV7-3 and J is TRBJ2-2, with D maybe TRBD2 (6 bases). The material was CD4+ T cells from blood, obtained before liver transplant. The TCR originated in a human donor who received a liver transplant. This CDR3 is CASRRGSGELFF. DNA for the CDR3: TGTGCCAGCAGGCGGGGATCCGGGGAGCTGTTTTTT.